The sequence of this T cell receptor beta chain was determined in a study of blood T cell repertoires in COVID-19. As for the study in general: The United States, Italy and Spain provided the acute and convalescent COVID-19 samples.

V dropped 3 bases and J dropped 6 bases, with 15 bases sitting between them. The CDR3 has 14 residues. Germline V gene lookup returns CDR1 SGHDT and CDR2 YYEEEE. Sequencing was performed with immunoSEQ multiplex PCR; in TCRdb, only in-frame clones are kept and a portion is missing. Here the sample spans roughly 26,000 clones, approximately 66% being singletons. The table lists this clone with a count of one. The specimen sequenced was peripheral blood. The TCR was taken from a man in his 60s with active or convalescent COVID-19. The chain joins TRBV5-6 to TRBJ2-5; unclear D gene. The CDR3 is CASSSTPPRQTQYF. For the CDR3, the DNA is TGTGCCAGCAGCTCCACGCCGCCTAGGCAGACCCAGTACTTC.